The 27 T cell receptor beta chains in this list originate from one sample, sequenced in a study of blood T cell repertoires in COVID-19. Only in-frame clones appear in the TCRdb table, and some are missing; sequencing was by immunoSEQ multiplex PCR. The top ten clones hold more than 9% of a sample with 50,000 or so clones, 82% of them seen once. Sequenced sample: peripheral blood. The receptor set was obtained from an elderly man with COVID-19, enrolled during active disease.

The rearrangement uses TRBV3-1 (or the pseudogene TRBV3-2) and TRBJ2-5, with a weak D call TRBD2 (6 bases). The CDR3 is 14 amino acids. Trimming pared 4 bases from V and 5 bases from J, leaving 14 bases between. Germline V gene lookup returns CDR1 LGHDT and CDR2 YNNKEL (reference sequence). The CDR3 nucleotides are TGTGCCAGCAGCCCGCGGTTCGGAGGGGAGACCCAGTACTTC. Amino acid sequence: CASSPRFGGETQYF.

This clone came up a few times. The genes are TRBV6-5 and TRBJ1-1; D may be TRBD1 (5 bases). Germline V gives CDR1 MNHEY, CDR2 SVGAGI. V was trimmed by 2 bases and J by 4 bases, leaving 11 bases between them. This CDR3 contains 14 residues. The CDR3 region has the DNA TGTGCCAGCAGTTACGACGCGGGGGGCACTGAAGCTTTCTTT. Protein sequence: CASSYDAGGTEAFF.

The CDR3 DNA reads TGTGCCAGCAGCAACCGAGGAGCGGGGGGCACAGATACGCAGTATTTT. Amino acids: CASSNRGAGGTDTQYF. The chain links TRBV7-8 to TRBJ2-3, with 8 bases aligning to TRBD2. CDR3 length: 16 residues. Germline CDR1 and CDR2: SGHVS and FQNEAQ. V trimming: 5 bases; J trimming: 1 base; junction bases outside the gene matches: 8. The complete variable domain, with remaining parts taken from reference TRBV7-8 and TRBJ2-3, reads GAGVSQSPRYKVAKRGQDVALRCDPISGHVSLFWYQQALGQGPEFLTYFQNEAQLDKSGLPSDRFFAERPEGSVSTLKIQRTQQEDSAVYLCASSNRGAGGTDTQYFGPGTRLTVL.

This CDR3 reads CASNQGVGTEAFF. CDR3 sequence (DNA): TGTGCCAGCAACCAGGGGGTGGGCACTGAAGCTTTCTTT. V is TRBV28 and J is TRBJ1-1; 7 bases fit TRBD1. Germline-derived CDR1 and CDR2 are MDHEN and SYDVKM. The CDR3 totals 13 residues. V shed 7 bases, J shed 4 bases, and the junction held 6 bases outside the gene matches.

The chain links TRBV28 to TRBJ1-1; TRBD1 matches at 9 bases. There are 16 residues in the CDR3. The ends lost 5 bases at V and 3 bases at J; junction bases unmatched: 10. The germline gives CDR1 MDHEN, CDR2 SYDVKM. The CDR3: CASSLLPGQGDTEAFF. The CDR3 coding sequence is TGTGCCAGCAGTCTCCTACCGGGACAGGGTGACACTGAAGCTTTCTTT.

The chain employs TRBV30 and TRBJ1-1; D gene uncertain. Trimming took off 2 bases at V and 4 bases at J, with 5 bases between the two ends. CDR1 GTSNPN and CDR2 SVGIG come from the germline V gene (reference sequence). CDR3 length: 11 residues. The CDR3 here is CAWSRGTEAFF. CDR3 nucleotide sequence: TGTGCCTGGAGTCGGGGCACTGAAGCTTTCTTT. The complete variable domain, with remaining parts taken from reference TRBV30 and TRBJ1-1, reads SQTIHQWPATLVQPVGSPLSLECTVEGTSNPNLYWYRQAAGRGLQLLFYSVGIGQISSEVPQNLSASRPQDRQFILSSKKLLLSDSGFYLCAWSRGTEAFFGQGTRLTVV.

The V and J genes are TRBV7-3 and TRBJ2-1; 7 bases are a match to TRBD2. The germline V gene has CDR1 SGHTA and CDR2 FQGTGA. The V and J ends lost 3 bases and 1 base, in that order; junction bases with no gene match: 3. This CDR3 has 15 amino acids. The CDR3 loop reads CASSLNGGSYNEQFF. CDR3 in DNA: TGTGCCAGCAGCTTGAACGGGGGGTCCTACAATGAGCAGTTCTTC. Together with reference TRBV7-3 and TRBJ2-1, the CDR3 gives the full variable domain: GAGVSQTPSNKVTEKGKYVELRCDPISGHTALYWYRQSLGQGPEFLIYFQGTGAADDSGLPNDRFFAVRPEGSVSTLKIQRTERGDSAVYLCASSLNGGSYNEQFFGPGTRLTVL.

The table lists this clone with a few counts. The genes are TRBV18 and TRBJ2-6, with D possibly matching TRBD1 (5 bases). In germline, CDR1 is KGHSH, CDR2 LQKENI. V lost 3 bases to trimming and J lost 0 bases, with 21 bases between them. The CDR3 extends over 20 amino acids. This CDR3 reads CASSPRQLLTSSSGANVLTF. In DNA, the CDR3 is TGTGCCAGCTCACCCCGACAGCTTCTGACCTCCTCCTCTGGGGCCAACGTCCTGACTTTC.

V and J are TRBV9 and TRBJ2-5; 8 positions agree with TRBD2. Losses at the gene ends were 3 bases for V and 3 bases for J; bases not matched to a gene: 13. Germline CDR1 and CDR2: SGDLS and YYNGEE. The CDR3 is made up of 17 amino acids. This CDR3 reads CASSEGPPGLGKETQYF. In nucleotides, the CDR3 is TGTGCCAGCAGCGAGGGGCCCCCGGGACTAGGAAAAGAGACCCAGTACTTC.

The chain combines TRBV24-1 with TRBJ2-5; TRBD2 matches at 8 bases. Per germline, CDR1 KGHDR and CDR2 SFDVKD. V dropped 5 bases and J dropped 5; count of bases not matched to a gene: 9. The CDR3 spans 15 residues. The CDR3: CATSGRGGGSETQYF. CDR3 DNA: TGTGCCACCAGTGGCCGGGGGGGCGGTAGTGAGACCCAGTACTTC.

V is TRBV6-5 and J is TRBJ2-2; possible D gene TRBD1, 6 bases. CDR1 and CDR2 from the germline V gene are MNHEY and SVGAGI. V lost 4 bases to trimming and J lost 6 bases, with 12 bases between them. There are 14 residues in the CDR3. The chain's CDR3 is CASSFRGEAGELFF. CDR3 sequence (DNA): TGTGCCAGCAGTTTCAGGGGTGAGGCCGGGGAGCTGTTTTTT.

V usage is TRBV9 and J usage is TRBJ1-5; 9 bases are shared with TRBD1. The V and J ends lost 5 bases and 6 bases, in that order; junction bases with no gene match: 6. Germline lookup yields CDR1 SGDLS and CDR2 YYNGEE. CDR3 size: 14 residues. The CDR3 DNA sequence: TGTGCCAGCAGTGGTAGACAGGGGGGTCAGCCCCAGCATTTT. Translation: CASSGRQGGQPQHF.

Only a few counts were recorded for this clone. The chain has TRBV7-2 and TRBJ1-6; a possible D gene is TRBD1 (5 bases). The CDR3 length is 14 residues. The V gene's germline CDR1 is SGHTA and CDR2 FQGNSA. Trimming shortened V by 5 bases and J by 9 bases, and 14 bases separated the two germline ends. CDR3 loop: CASSPRTQGSPLHF. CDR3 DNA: TGTGCCAGCAGCCCCCGGACGCAGGGTTCACCCCTCCACTTT.

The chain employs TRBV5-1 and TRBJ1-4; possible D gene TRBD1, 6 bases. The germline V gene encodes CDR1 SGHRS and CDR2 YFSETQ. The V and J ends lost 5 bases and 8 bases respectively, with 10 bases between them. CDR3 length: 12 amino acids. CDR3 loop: CASRGDTEKLFF. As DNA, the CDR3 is TGCGCCAGCAGAGGGGACACGGAAAAACTGTTTTTT.

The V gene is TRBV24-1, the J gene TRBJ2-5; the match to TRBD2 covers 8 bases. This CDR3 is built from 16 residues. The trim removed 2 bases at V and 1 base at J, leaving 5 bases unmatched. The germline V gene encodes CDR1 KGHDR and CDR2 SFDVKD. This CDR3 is CATSDSLAGGQETQYF. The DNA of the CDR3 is TGTGCCACCAGTGATTCCTTGGCGGGGGGCCAAGAGACCCAGTACTTC.

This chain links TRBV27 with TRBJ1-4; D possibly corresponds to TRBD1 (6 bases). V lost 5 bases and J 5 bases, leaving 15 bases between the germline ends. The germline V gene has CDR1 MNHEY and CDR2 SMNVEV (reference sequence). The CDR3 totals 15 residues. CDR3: CASSPLTGFNEKLFF. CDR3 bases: TGTGCCAGCAGTCCCCTGACAGGATTCAATGAAAAACTGTTTTTT. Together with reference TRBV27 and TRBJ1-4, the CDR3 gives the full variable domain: EAQVTQNPRYLITVTGKKLTVTCSQNMNHEYMSWYRQDPGLGLRQIYYSMNVEVTDKGDVPEGYKVSRKEKRNFPLILESPSPNQTSLYFCASSPLTGFNEKLFFGSGTQLSVL.

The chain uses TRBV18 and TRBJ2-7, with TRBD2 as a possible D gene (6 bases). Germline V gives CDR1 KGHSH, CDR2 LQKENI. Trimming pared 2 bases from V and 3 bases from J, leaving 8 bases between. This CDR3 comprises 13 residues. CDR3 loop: CASSPSDYYEQYF. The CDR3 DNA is TGTGCCAGCTCACCATCGGACTACTACGAGCAGTACTTC.

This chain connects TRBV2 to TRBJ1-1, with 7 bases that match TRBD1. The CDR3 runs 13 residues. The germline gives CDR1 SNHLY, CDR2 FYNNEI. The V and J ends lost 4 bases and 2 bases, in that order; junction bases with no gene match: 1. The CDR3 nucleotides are TGTGCCAGCAGTGGACAGGGTAACACTGAAGCTTTCTTT. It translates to CASSGQGNTEAFF. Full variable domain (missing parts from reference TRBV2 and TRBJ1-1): EPEVTQTPSHQVTQMGQEVILRCVPISNHLYFYWYRQILGQKVEFLVSFYNNEISEKSEIFDDQFSVERPDGSNFTLKIRSTKLEDSAMYFCASSGQGNTEAFFGQGTRLTVV.

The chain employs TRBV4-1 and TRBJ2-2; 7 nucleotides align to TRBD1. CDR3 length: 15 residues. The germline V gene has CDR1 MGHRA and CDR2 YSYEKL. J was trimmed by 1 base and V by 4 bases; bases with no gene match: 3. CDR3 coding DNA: TGCGCCAGCAGCCCCCGGGACAGGAACACCGGGGAGCTGTTTTTT. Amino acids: CASSPRDRNTGELFF.

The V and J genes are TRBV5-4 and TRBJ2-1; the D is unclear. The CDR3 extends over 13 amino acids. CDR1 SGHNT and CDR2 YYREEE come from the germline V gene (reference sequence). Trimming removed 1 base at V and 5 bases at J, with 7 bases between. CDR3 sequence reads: CASSLSQDNEQFF. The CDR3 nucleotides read TGTGCCAGCAGCTTGAGCCAAGACAATGAGCAGTTCTTC. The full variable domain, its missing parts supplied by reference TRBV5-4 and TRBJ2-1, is ETGVTQSPTHLIKTRGQQVTLRCSSQSGHNTVSWYQQALGQGPQFIFQYYREEENGRGNFPPRFSGLQFPNYSSELNVNALELDDSALYLCASSLSQDNEQFFGPGTRLTVL.

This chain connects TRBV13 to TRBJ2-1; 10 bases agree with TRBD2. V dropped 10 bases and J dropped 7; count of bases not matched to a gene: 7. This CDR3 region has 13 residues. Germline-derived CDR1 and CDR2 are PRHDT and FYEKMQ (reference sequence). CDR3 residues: CATSGGALNEQFF. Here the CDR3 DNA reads TGTGCCACGAGCGGGGGGGCATTAAATGAGCAGTTCTTC.

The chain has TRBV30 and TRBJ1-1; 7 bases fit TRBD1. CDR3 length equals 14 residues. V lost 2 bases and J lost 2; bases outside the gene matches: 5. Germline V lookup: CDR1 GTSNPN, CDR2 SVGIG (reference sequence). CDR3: CAWSIGQANTEAFF. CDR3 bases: TGTGCCTGGAGTATCGGACAGGCTAACACTGAAGCTTTCTTT.

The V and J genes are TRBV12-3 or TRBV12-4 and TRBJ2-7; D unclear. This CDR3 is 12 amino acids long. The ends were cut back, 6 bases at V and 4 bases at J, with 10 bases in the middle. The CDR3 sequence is CASSSGQYEQYF. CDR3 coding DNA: TGTGCCAGCAGCTCGGGTCAATACGAGCAGTACTTC.

CDR3 coding DNA: TGTGCCAGCAGTGAAGCTTCCCAGATTTATGGCTACACCTTC. Translated, it gives CASSEASQIYGYTF. V and J are TRBV6-1 and TRBJ1-2; D is ambiguous. Germline V gene data show CDR1 as MNHNS and CDR2 as SASEGT. Between the trimmed V and J ends, which lost 0 bases and 5 bases, there was a span of 10 bases. The CDR3 has 14 amino acids.

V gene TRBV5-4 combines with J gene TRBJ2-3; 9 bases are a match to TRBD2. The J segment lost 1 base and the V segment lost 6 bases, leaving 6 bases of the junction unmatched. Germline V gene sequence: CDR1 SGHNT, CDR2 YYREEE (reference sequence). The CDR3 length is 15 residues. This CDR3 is CASTSGGGGTDTQYF. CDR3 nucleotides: TGTGCCAGCACCTCTGGCGGGGGGGGCACAGATACGCAGTATTTT. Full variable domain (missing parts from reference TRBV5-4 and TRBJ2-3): ETGVTQSPTHLIKTRGQQVTLRCSSQSGHNTVSWYQQALGQGPQFIFQYYREEENGRGNFPPRFSGLQFPNYSSELNVNALELDDSALYLCASTSGGGGTDTQYFGPGTRLTVL.

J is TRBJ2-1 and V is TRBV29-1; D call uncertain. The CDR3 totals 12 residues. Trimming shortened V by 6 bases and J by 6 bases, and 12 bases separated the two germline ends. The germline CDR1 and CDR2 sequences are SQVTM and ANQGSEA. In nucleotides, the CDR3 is TGCAGCGTCAAATCTACTTTCAATGAGCAGTTCTTC. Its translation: CSVKSTFNEQFF.

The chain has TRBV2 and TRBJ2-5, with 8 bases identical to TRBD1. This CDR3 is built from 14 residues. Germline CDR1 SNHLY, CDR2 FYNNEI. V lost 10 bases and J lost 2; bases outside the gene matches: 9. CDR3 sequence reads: CATTGQGWQETQYF. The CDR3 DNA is TGTGCCACCACAGGACAGGGTTGGCAAGAGACCCAGTACTTC.